Detailed here is one TCR beta chain. The antigen remains undetermined. The V gene lost 8 bases and the J gene lost 2 bases, with 15 bases spanning the gap. This CDR3 has 15 residues. Germline V gene lookup returns CDR1 MNHEY and CDR2 SMNVEV (reference sequence). The data are from a study of cytomegalovirus exposure and HLA in healthy donors. Across the whole study: Among the roughly 400 donors who were genotyped, about 86% fell in the genetic ancestry cluster that is associated with self-reported Caucasian donors.

PCR amplification relied on 60 Vbeta primers (plus 13 Jbeta primers). Profiling relied on immunoSEQ multiplex PCR, and the TCRdb table lists in-frame clones only, not all of them. The sample yields roughly 98,000 clones, around 62% seen once. Whole-study results and caveats: The study listed roughly 160 cytomegalovirus-associated TCR beta chains. Cytomegalovirus status, reportedly, was diagnosed with high specificity and sensitivity by the classifier. A later analysis by the authors found several of the most significant clusters apparently linked to common viral pathogens.

The TCR was taken from a woman aged 25 to 39 in good health and CMV-seropositive. What was sequenced was PBMCs. This sequence joins TRBV27 and TRBJ2-2; TRBD2 is a possible D gene (6 bases). CDR3 residues: CASFSGTANTGELFF. The CDR3 region has the DNA TGTGCCAGCTTCTCCGGGACTGCTAACACCGGGGAGCTGTTTTTT.